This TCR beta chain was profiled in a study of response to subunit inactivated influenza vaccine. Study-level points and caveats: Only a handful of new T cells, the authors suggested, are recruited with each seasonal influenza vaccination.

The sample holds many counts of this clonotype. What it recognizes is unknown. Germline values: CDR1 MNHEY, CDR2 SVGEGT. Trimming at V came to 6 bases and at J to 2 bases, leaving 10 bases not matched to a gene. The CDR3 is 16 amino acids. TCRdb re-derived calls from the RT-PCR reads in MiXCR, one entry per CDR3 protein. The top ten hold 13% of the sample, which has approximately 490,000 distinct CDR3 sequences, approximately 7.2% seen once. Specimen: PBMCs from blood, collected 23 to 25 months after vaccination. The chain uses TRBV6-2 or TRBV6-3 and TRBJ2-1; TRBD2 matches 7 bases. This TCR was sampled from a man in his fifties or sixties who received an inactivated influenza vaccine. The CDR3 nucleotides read TGTGCCAGCAGCCCATATCCTAGCGGAGCCTACAATGAGCAGTTCTTC. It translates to CASSPYPSGAYNEQFF.